The subject of this entry is one T cell receptor (beta chain). This specimen belongs to a study of blood T cell repertoires in COVID-19. Study-wide context: From the United States, Italy and Spain came samples of acute and convalescent COVID-19. The analysed material was cDNA or gDNA that came from T cells, B-cell-depleted T cells, or PBMCs.

Each participant's cohort was designated according to participant-reported clinical history. The ends were cut back, 8 bases at V and 0 bases at J, with 14 bases in the middle. Per the germline V gene, CDR1 is SGHAT and CDR2 is FQNNGV. The CDR3 is made up of 14 amino acids. In the authors' workflow: Amplified reference gene primers provided the basis for estimating nucleated cell counts. Assay: immunoSEQ multiplex PCR; the TCRdb copy retains only in-frame clones and omits some. The V and J calls and the clone size are those of that table, but D and trimming were determined from the DNA. The sample includes approximately 470,000 clones, around 90% of them seen just once.

The receptor's source is a woman younger than 35 who had recovered from COVID-19. The rearrangement joins TRBV11-2 to TRBJ2-7, with D unresolved. Sequenced: PBMCs or T cells enriched from blood (not recorded which). The CDR3 loop reads CASLATQSSYEQYF. In DNA form, the CDR3 reads TGTGCCAGCCTTGCCACACAGAGCTCCTACGAGCAGTACTTC.